The 15 T cell receptor beta chains listed next were all sequenced from one sample in a study of cytomegalovirus exposure and HLA in healthy donors. Both 60 Vbeta primers and 13 Jbeta primers went into the PCR. Profiling relied on immunoSEQ multiplex PCR, and the TCRdb table lists in-frame clones only, not all of them. The table records 150,000 to 200,000 clones, roughly 85% of them present only once. Sequenced: PBMCs. Receptor source: a man aged 35 to 55 in good health and CMV-seropositive.

The chain carries TRBV7-2 and TRBJ2-7; 13 positions agree with TRBD2. The germline gives CDR1 SGHTA, CDR2 FQGNSA. CDR3 length equals 18 residues. J gave up 5 bases and V 4 bases, and 14 bases lay outside the gene matches. CDR3 DNA sequence: TGTGCCAGCAGCTACCTCGGACTAGCGGGAGTTTGGCGGCACGAGCAGTACTTC. Its protein is CASSYLGLAGVWRHEQYF.

The chain combines TRBV6-5 with TRBJ2-7; TRBD1 agrees at 8 bases. Losses at the gene ends were 7 bases for V and 3 bases for J; bases not matched to a gene: 8. CDR1 and CDR2 from the germline V gene are MNHEY and SVGAGI. The CDR3 runs 14 residues. The CDR3 nucleotides read TGTGCCAGCACCGCCCCGACAGGGGACTACGAGCAGTACTTC. Protein product: CASTAPTGDYEQYF.

The genes are TRBV19 and TRBJ1-5; D unclear. The V gene lost 8 bases and the J gene lost 3 bases, with 14 bases spanning the gap. Germline lookup yields CDR1 LNHDA and CDR2 SQIVND (reference sequence). This CDR3 contains 14 residues. For the CDR3, the DNA is TGTGCCAGTGCCGCCAGTCAAAACAATCAGCCCCAGCATTTT. Protein product: CASAASQNNQPQHF.

The chain recombines TRBV5-1 with TRBJ1-2, with D possibly matching TRBD1 (5 bases). Trimming stripped 4 bases from V and 6 bases from J, with 22 bases between. CDR1 and CDR2 from the germline V gene are SGHRS and YFSETQ. The CDR3 has 16 amino acids. In DNA, the CDR3 is TGCGCCAGCAGCAGGGAGTCGCGGTGGGGGGACGATGGCTACACCTTC. This sequence encodes CASSRESRWGDDGYTF.

The rearrangement links TRBV25-1 to TRBJ2-1; 11 nucleotides agree with TRBD2. Per the germline V gene, CDR1 is MGHDK and CDR2 is SYGVNS. The junction had 10 bases not matched to a gene; V was cut back by 5 bases and J by 7 bases. The length of the CDR3 is 16 residues. CDR3 in DNA: TGTGCCAGCAGTCCTTTACTAGCGGGAGTTGGGAATGAGCAGTTCTTC. This translates into CASSPLLAGVGNEQFF.

The chain uses TRBV5-6 and TRBJ2-7; TRBD2 is a possible D gene (6 bases). Trimming removed 4 bases from V and 3 bases from J, with 8 bases in between. The CDR3 has 12 residues. Germline V gene sequence: CDR1 SGHDT, CDR2 YYEEEE. CDR3 DNA: TGTGCCAGCAGCAGGGACTTCTACGAGCAGTACTTC. This sequence encodes CASSRDFYEQYF.

In its sample, this clone was seen a few times. The gene calls are TRBV5-1 and TRBJ2-7, with D perhaps TRBD2 (5 bases). This CDR3 has 14 residues. V lost 0 bases and J lost 2, with 9 bases in between. In germline, CDR1 is SGHRS, CDR2 YFSETQ. For the CDR3, the DNA is TGCGCCAGCAGCTTGGGGGCGGGCCCCTACGAGCAGTACTTC. It codes for CASSLGAGPYEQYF.

With regard to this clone: The junction departs from germline at one end; a sequencing error may be responsible. The chain couples TRBV5-1 to TRBJ2-2; maybe TRBD1 (6 bases). The V gene's germline CDR1 is SGHRS and CDR2 YFSETQ. The CDR3 has 13 residues. This CDR3 reads CARSLTGTGELFF. CDR3 in DNA: TGCGCCCGCAGCTTGACAGGAACCGGGGAGCTGTTTTTT.

The chain recombines TRBV5-1 with TRBJ2-2; D may be TRBD1 (5 bases). Trimming stripped 4 bases from V and 4 bases from J, with 17 bases between. CDR3 length equals 16 residues. Per germline, CDR1 SGHRS and CDR2 YFSETQ. DNA for the CDR3: TGCGCCAGCAGCATCAACCAGGGATCGATCACCGGGGAGCTGTTTTTT. Translation: CASSINQGSITGELFF.

For the CDR3, the DNA is TGTGCCAGCAGTTTATCTTTGGGAGTAGGTCAGCCCCAGCATTTT. Its protein product is CASSLSLGVGQPQHF. This chain joins TRBV27 and TRBJ1-5, with D unresolved. The CDR3 has 15 amino acids. Germline V gene sequence: CDR1 MNHEY, CDR2 SMNVEV (reference sequence). Trimming removed 0 bases from V and 6 bases from J, with 12 bases in between.

A word on this clone: At one of its ends the junction is not consistent with the germline gene, which may arise from a read error. This rearrangement joins TRBV7-2 to TRBJ1-2; 7 positions agree with TRBD1. The CDR3 is made up of 12 amino acids. Germline CDR1 reads SGHTA; CDR2 reads FQGNSA. The CDR3 DNA reads as TGTGCCAGCAGCCCTCCGGGACAGCGACTAAGCTTC. It yields the protein CASSPPGQRLSF. Full variable domain (rest looked up from reference TRBV7-2 and TRBJ1-2): GAGVSQSPSNKVTEKGKDVELRCDPISGHTALYWYRQSLGQGLEFLIYFQGNSAPDKSGLPSDRFSAERTGGSVSTLTIQRTQQEDSAVYLCASSPPGQRLSFGSGTRLTVV.

Remarks on this clone: At the DNA level, this CDR3 is encoded by other sequences in the same sample as well. V and J are TRBV5-1 and TRBJ1-4; D remains ambiguous. The germline V gene has CDR1 SGHRS and CDR2 YFSETQ. The CDR3 runs to 14 residues. Trimming removed 5 bases from V and 0 bases from J, with 8 bases in between. The CDR3 nucleotides read TGCGCCAGCAGTCTCCTAGCAACTAATGAAAAACTGTTTTTT. Protein product: CASSLLATNEKLFF.

The chain couples TRBV27 to TRBJ2-3, with 7 bases identical to TRBD2. Germline loops: CDR1 MNHEY, CDR2 SMNVEV (reference sequence). J lost 4 bases, V lost 2 bases, and 0 bases had no gene match. The CDR3 spans 13 residues. The CDR3 reads CASSLTSADTQYF. As DNA, the CDR3 is TGTGCCAGCAGTTTAACTAGCGCAGATACGCAGTATTTT.

This clone was detected once. The chain links TRBV5-4 to TRBJ2-4, with 7 nucleotides matching TRBD1. V shed 3 bases and J 6 bases; nucleotides not matched to a gene: 3. There are 13 residues in the CDR3. Germline CDR1 is SGHNT and CDR2 is YYREEE (reference sequence). The CDR3: CASSSNRGNIQYF. The CDR3 DNA is TGTGCCAGCAGCTCCAACAGGGGAAACATTCAGTACTTC.

The V and J genes are TRBV7-9 and TRBJ1-5, with TRBD1 as a possible D gene (5 bases). Between the trimmed V and J ends, which lost 4 bases and 11 bases, there was a span of 15 bases. The CDR3 totals 13 residues. Germline loops: CDR1 SEHNR, CDR2 FQNEAQ (reference sequence). DNA for the CDR3: TGTGCCAGCAGCTCCGCTCAGGGTAGGTCCCAGCATTTT. Amino acids: CASSSAQGRSQHF.